This T cell receptor beta chain emerged from a study of cytomegalovirus exposure and HLA in healthy donors. Regarding the study as a whole: In a later analysis, common viral pathogens appeared linked to several of the most significant clusters. 16,951 TCR beta sequences were associated with HLA alleles at 0.05 false discovery rate in a later analysis. In a later analysis, CMV-associated beta chains were mostly HLA-associated, it appeared. An analysis was carried out later, and it reportedly showed fewer N-insertions in an Asian-associated ancestry cluster than the approximately 700-donor mean.

Regarding this clone: The antigen is not known.

PCR involved 60 Vbeta and 13 Jbeta primers. The assay was immunoSEQ multiplex PCR, and TCRdb's table has in-frame clones only and misses some. Among approximately 170,000 clones listed, 85% were seen once. V shed 0 bases and J shed 5 bases, with 12 bases lying between them. This CDR3 has 15 amino acids. Germline CDR1 reads SGDLS; CDR2 reads YYNGEE. This chain joins TRBV9 and TRBJ2-1; D perhaps matches TRBD2 (5 bases). The sequenced sample was PBMCs. The receptor's source is a boy younger than 10 in good health and CMV-seronegative. The CDR3 loop is CASSVDGNTDNEQFF. The CDR3 DNA is TGTGCCAGCAGCGTAGACGGGAATACAGACAATGAGCAGTTCTTC.